The clone carrying this T cell receptor (beta chain) has ten or more counts. The antigen is unknown. One entry per CDR3 protein, called by TCRdb with MiXCR from the 5' RACE reads. Of about 920,000 distinct CDR3 sequences listed, 10% to 15% are singletons. The data were taken from a study of identical twins. Study-wide findings and caveats: Invariant MAIT and iNKT cells could partly confound zero-insertion analyses. In cord blood, abundant beta clonotypes had fewer insertions; memory showed no trend.

The CDR3 covers 13 residues. V shed 3 bases and J shed 3 bases, with 6 bases lying between them. The sample also formed part of further work on yellow fever vaccine responses in identical twins.

The sequence was collected from a woman aged 18-29 years in good health. The V and J genes are TRBV12-3 or TRBV12-4 and TRBJ2-1; D gene uncertain. The sequenced sample was PBMCs. CDR3 residues: CASSFGLYNEQFF. The CDR3 nucleotides are TGTGCCAGCAGTTTTGGCCTCTACAATGAGCAGTTCTTC.